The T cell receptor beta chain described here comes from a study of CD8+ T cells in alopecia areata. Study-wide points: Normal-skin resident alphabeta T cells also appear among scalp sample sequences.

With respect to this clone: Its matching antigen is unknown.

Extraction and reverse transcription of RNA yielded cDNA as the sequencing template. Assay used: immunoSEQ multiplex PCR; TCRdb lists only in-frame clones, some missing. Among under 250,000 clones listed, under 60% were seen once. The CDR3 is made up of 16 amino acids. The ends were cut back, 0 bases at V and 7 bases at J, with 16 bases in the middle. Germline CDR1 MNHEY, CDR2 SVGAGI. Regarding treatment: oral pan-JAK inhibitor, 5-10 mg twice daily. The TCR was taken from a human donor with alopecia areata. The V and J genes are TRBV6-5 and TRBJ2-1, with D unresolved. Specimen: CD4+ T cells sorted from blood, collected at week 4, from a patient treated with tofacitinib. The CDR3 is CASSYSRGFAKNEQFF. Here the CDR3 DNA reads TGTGCCAGCAGTTACTCGAGAGGTTTCGCCAAGAATGAGCAGTTCTTC.